The source of this T cell receptor (beta chain) is a study of blood T cells in healthy people across ages. A remark on this clonotype: As yet, its antigen is unknown.

Germline V gives CDR1 SQVTM, CDR2 ANQGSEA. The CDR3 length is 15 residues. V was clipped by 6 bases and J by 2 bases, with 18 bases between them. Primers used in a second PCR of roughly 6 to 12 cycles were a sample-barcoded 5' primer and a J-beta primer mix. TCRdb re-called the 5' RACE reads through MiXCR, storing one row per CDR3 protein. This table has 1.4 million or so distinct CDR3 sequences, 40% to 45% appearing once. Study observations and caveats: Long-lived and aged donors differed, with more naive CD4+ cells and higher diversity in the long-lived.

The TCR comes from a woman in her late teens or twenties in good health. Sequenced sample: blood. The chain couples TRBV29-1 to TRBJ2-3; D may be TRBD2 (5 bases). Here the CDR3 DNA reads TGCAGCGTCTATTCCGCTAGCCGGGACACAGATACGCAGTATTTT. It yields the protein CSVYSASRDTDTQYF.